This passage covers 27 T cell receptor beta chains from one sample sequenced in a study of blood T cell repertoires in COVID-19. Assay used: immunoSEQ multiplex PCR; TCRdb lists only in-frame clones, some missing. The data contain some 96,000 clones, almost 80% of them seen just once; the ten biggest clones take up less than 35%. Sequencing was carried out using peripheral blood. The receptors derive from a man between 70 and 80 years old with active or convalescent COVID-19.

Concerning this clone itself: The conserved phenylalanine or tryptophan normally closing the CDR3 is absent here, so this likely arose from a read error. Because the CDR3's place on the DNA is in doubt, the DNA is left out and the CDR3 is given as listed by TCRdb. The gene calls are TRBV7-3 and TRBJ1-6. Germline V gives CDR1 SGHTA, CDR2 FQGTGA. The CDR3 is 11 residues long, counting both termini. The chain's CDR3 is CASRGGDAETI.

The rearrangement joins TRBV3-1 (or the pseudogene TRBV3-2) to TRBJ2-5; 8 nucleotides line up with TRBD2. The CDR3 spans 17 residues. V was clipped by 0 bases and J by 2 bases; unmatched bases: 8. In germline, CDR1 is LGHDT, CDR2 YNNKEL (reference sequence). The CDR3: CASSQDLKERGQETQYF. The CDR3 DNA reads as TGTGCCAGCAGCCAAGATTTGAAAGAGCGGGGGCAAGAGACCCAGTACTTC.

This chain joins TRBV4-1 and TRBJ2-7, with TRBD2 matching 9 bases. The CDR3 has 15 residues. V shed 3 bases, J shed 5 bases, and the junction held 8 bases outside the gene matches. Germline V gene sequence: CDR1 MGHRA, CDR2 YSYEKL. The CDR3 region has the DNA TGCGCCAGCAGCCAGTTAGCGGGAGAAACCAACGAGCAGTACTTC. As protein: CASSQLAGETNEQYF.

This chain uses TRBV5-1 with TRBJ1-2; TRBD1 matches 9 bases. The CDR3 runs to 15 residues. The V gene's germline CDR1 is SGHRS and CDR2 YFSETQ. The V and J ends lost 2 bases and 8 bases, in that order; junction bases with no gene match: 10. DNA of the CDR3: TGCGCCAGCAGCTTAGGGGACAGGGAACTACGCGGCTACACCTTC. As protein: CASSLGDRELRGYTF.

The DNA for the CDR3 is TGTGCCAGCAGCTTAGAGGGGCAGTTCCATCAGCCCCAGCATTTT. Translated, it gives CASSLEGQFHQPQHF. This chain joins TRBV7-2 and TRBJ1-5, with a possible D match to TRBD1 (5 bases). Germline CDR1 reads SGHTA; CDR2 reads FQGNSA. The CDR3 has 15 amino acids. Trimming cost V 1 base and J 5 bases, with 12 bases left between them. The full variable domain, in which reference TRBV7-2 and TRBJ1-5 provide the parts outside the CDR3, is GAGVSQSPSNKVTEKGKDVELRCDPISGHTALYWYRQSLGQGLEFLIYFQGNSAPDKSGLPSDRFSAERTGGSVSTLTIQRTQQEDSAVYLCASSLEGQFHQPQHFGDGTRLSIL.

This chain connects TRBV4-3 to TRBJ1-1; possible D gene TRBD1, 5 bases. The CDR3 is made up of 11 amino acids. The V gene's germline CDR1 is LGHNA and CDR2 YSLEER. V was cut by 4 bases and J by 11 bases, with 11 bases left in between. The CDR3 spells CASSPGYGAFF. The CDR3 DNA reads as TGCGCCAGCAGCCCAGGGTATGGGGCTTTCTTT.

V and J are TRBV5-8 and TRBJ2-1, with D perhaps TRBD1 (5 bases). CDR1 is SGHTS, CDR2 YDEGEE, per germline. Deletions cut 1 base from V and 3 bases from J, with 14 bases between. CDR3 length: 16 residues. CDR3 sequence reads: CASSLFGRQIYNEQFF. The CDR3 DNA follows: TGTGCCAGCAGCTTGTTTGGCAGACAGATCTACAATGAGCAGTTCTTC.

A note on this clone: A junction end diverges from the germline sequence, so it may reflect a read error. V is TRBV5-6 and J is TRBJ1-2; 9 bases map to TRBD1. In germline, CDR1 is SGHDT, CDR2 YYEEEE. The CDR3 covers 11 residues. The CDR3 DNA reads TGTGCCAGCAGCTCCACAGGGGGCCCTCTATTC. Translating gives CASSSTGGPLF.

The CDR3 spells CASSQNLVGKQYF. DNA of the CDR3: TGCGCCAGCAGCCAGAACCTAGTTGGCAAGCAGTACTTC. The chain has TRBV4-3 and TRBJ2-7, with D uncertain. The ends were cut back, 3 bases at V and 8 bases at J, with 14 bases in the middle. Germline V gives CDR1 LGHNA, CDR2 YSLEER. The CDR3 loop spans 13 amino acids.

V usage is TRBV7-3 and J usage is TRBJ2-3; the match to TRBD2 covers 8 bases. Looked up from germline, CDR1 is SGHTA and CDR2 is FQGTGA. The CDR3 consists of 14 residues. V dropped 5 bases and J dropped 6; count of bases not matched to a gene: 7. CDR3 amino acids: CASSRSGAGDTQYF. In nucleotides, the CDR3 is TGTGCCAGCAGCCGTAGCGGGGCCGGGGATACGCAGTATTTT.

V usage is TRBV23-1 and J usage is TRBJ1-1; 9 nucleotides line up with TRBD1. TRBV23-1 is annotated as an ORF whose role is uncertain. Germline trimming cut 8 bases from V and 3 bases from J; bases unmatched to any gene: 7. The CDR3 totals 14 residues. Here the CDR3 DNA reads TGCGCCAGCTCGGGACAGGGACGAGACACTGAAGCTTTCTTT. Encoded protein: CASSGQGRDTEAFF.

On this clone: The junction departs from the called germline gene at one end, perhaps through a read error. The chain is built from TRBV7-7 and TRBJ2-1; tentatively, D is TRBD2 (7 bases). This CDR3 region has 15 residues. Per the germline V gene, CDR1 is SSHAT and CDR2 is FNYEAQ (reference sequence). The DNA of the CDR3 is TGTGCTAGCAGCTTAGAAGGGGGGGCAGGCGATGAGCAGTTCTTC. Protein: CASSLEGGAGDEQFF.

This clone was picked up a small number of times. The chain joins TRBV9 to TRBJ1-5; D unresolved. The CDR3 spans 12 residues. V was shortened by 6 bases and J by 4 bases, with 8 bases between the two germline ends. CDR1 is SGDLS, CDR2 YYNGEE, per germline. CDR3 in amino acids: CASTAQNQPQHF. CDR3 DNA sequence: TGTGCCAGCACCGCTCAGAATCAGCCCCAGCATTTT.

The chain combines TRBV7-3 with TRBJ2-1; maybe TRBD2 (7 bases). V was shortened by 5 bases and J by 0 bases, with 14 bases between the two germline ends. The germline CDR1 and CDR2 sequences are SGHTA and FQGTGA. This CDR3 region has 16 residues. The CDR3 sequence is CASSERGGSSYNEQFF. In DNA form, the CDR3 reads TGTGCCAGCAGCGAGAGGGGGGGAAGCTCCTACAATGAGCAGTTCTTC.

The chain combines TRBV28 with TRBJ2-5; 7 positions agree with TRBD2. The CDR3 is 15 residues long. V shed 2 bases and J 1 base; nucleotides not matched to a gene: 4. Germline V gene data show CDR1 as MDHEN and CDR2 as SYDVKM. This CDR3 reads CASSLLAVSQETQYF. For the CDR3, the DNA is TGTGCCAGCAGTTTACTAGCGGTGAGCCAAGAGACCCAGTACTTC.

The chain is built from TRBV6-5 and TRBJ1-1, with D possibly matching TRBD1 (6 bases). V shed 2 bases and J shed 4 bases, with 14 bases lying between them. The CDR3 length is 15 residues. The germline CDR1 and CDR2 sequences are MNHEY and SVGAGI. CDR3: CASSYRTTGITEAFF. CDR3 nucleotides: TGTGCCAGCAGTTACCGGACAACAGGGATCACTGAAGCTTTCTTT.

The chain is built from TRBV2 and TRBJ2-7; maybe TRBD1 (7 bases). This CDR3 has 14 amino acids. Trimming cost V 7 bases and J 4 bases, with 17 bases left between them. Germline V CDR1 and CDR2: SNHLY, FYNNEI. CDR3 sequence reads: CASNGQAAGYEQYF. As DNA, the CDR3 is TGTGCCAGCAACGGACAGGCCGCGGGGTACGAGCAGTACTTC. The variable domain in full, completed from reference TRBV2 and TRBJ2-7, reads EPEVTQTPSHQVTQMGQEVILRCVPISNHLYFYWYRQILGQKVEFLVSFYNNEISEKSEIFDDQFSVERPDGSNFTLKIRSTKLEDSAMYFCASNGQAAGYEQYFGPGTRLTVT.

The CDR3 nucleotides read TGCGCCAGCAGCCAGGGGCGGGAACGCACCGGGGAGCTGTTTTTT. It specifies CASSQGRERTGELFF. This chain connects TRBV4-3 to TRBJ2-2; D is perhaps TRBD2 (6 bases). CDR1 is LGHNA and CDR2 is YSLEER in the germline V gene. The germline V and J ends were trimmed by 3 bases and 4 bases, with 12 bases remaining between them. This CDR3 region has 15 residues.

The V call is TRBV18, the J call TRBJ2-5; TRBD1 is a possible D gene (6 bases). Germline assignment: CDR1 KGHSH and CDR2 LQKENI. Trimming pared 6 bases from V and 2 bases from J, leaving 13 bases between. This CDR3 spans 14 amino acids. The CDR3 DNA reads as TGTGCCAGCTCTCCGACAGGAAATCAAGAGACCCAGTACTTC. Translation: CASSPTGNQETQYF.

This clone was picked up a small number of times. This rearrangement joins TRBV30 to TRBJ1-2; 9 nucleotides match TRBD1. V was pared by 2 bases and J by 7 bases, with 14 bases of the junction left unmatched. Germline V gene lookup returns CDR1 GTSNPN and CDR2 SVGIG (reference sequence). The CDR3 is made up of 16 amino acids. CDR3 residues: CAWSPGQGTFSRGYTF. The CDR3 nucleotides read TGTGCCTGGAGTCCCGGACAGGGGACATTTTCGCGTGGCTACACCTTC.

This chain joins TRBV27 and TRBJ1-6; tentatively, D is TRBD1 (5 bases). Germline V gene sequence: CDR1 MNHEY, CDR2 SMNVEV (reference sequence). CDR3 size: 15 residues. The V end lost 3 bases, the J end lost 7 bases, and 13 bases lay between the germline ends. Here the CDR3 reads CASSLMGQRNSPLHF. In nucleotides, the CDR3 is TGTGCCAGCAGTTTGATGGGGCAACGGAATTCACCCCTCCACTTT.

In this sample, this clone turned up once. The chain links TRBV2 to TRBJ2-3, with 7 bases matching TRBD2. The trim removed 3 bases at V and 2 bases at J, leaving 8 bases unmatched. Germline values: CDR1 SNHLY, CDR2 FYNNEI. This CDR3 has 16 amino acids. The CDR3 protein is CASSDGRGRPTDTQYF. The DNA for the CDR3 is TGTGCCAGCAGTGATGGGCGGGGGAGACCCACAGATACGCAGTATTTT.

The J gene is TRBJ2-7, the V gene TRBV5-1; D is possibly TRBD2 (5 bases). The germline CDR1 and CDR2 sequences are SGHRS and YFSETQ. The CDR3 has 14 amino acids. V dropped 2 bases and J dropped 6 bases, with 15 bases sitting between them. The CDR3 loop is CASSFSGEVGEQYF. The CDR3 nucleotides read TGCGCCAGCAGCTTCAGCGGTGAGGTGGGCGAGCAGTACTTC.

The chain couples TRBV2 to TRBJ1-1; D is perhaps TRBD1 (5 bases). The CDR3 totals 13 residues. Between the trimmed V and J ends, which lost 3 bases and 7 bases, there was a span of 12 bases. From germline, CDR1 is SNHLY and CDR2 FYNNEI. The CDR3 nucleotides are TGTGCCAGCAGTGAGGAGGGGAGAGATGAAGCTTTCTTT. Translating it yields CASSEEGRDEAFF.

The J gene is TRBJ2-5, the V gene TRBV13; D possibly corresponds to TRBD2 (6 bases). Trimming shortened V by 0 bases and J by 4 bases, and 12 bases separated the two germline ends. CDR3 length: 15 amino acids. Looked up from germline, CDR1 is PRHDT and CDR2 is FYEKMQ (reference sequence). This chain's CDR3 is CASSLGGPRGETQYF. The CDR3 DNA is TGTGCCAGCAGCTTAGGGGGACCGCGGGGAGAGACCCAGTACTTC. The variable domain in full, completed from reference TRBV13 and TRBJ2-5, reads AAGVIQSPRHLIKEKRETATLKCYPIPRHDTVYWYQQGPGQDPQFLISFYEKMQSDKGSIPDRFSAQQFSDYHSELNMSSLELGDSALYFCASSLGGPRGETQYFGPGTRLLVL.

J is TRBJ2-1 and V is TRBV7-2; 8 nucleotides line up with TRBD1. The CDR3 contains 14 residues. Germline V gives CDR1 SGHTA, CDR2 FQGNSA. J lost 2 bases, V lost 6 bases, and 3 bases had no gene match. The CDR3 nucleotides read TGTGCCAGCAGGCAGGGGGCGCCCTACAATGAGCAGTTCTTC. It specifies CASRQGAPYNEQFF. Full variable domain (rest looked up from reference TRBV7-2 and TRBJ2-1): GAGVSQSPSNKVTEKGKDVELRCDPISGHTALYWYRQSLGQGLEFLIYFQGNSAPDKSGLPSDRFSAERTGGSVSTLTIQRTQQEDSAVYLCASRQGAPYNEQFFGPGTRLTVL.

The rearrangement uses TRBV4-3 and TRBJ2-7; 9 nucleotides match TRBD2. Losses at the gene ends were 0 bases for V and 7 bases for J; bases not matched to a gene: 7. Germline loops: CDR1 LGHNA, CDR2 YSLEER. The CDR3 runs to 15 residues. In DNA, the CDR3 is TGCGCCAGCAGCCAAGATGGGCGGGAGGGCCGGGAGCAGTACTTC. Translated, it gives CASSQDGREGREQYF.